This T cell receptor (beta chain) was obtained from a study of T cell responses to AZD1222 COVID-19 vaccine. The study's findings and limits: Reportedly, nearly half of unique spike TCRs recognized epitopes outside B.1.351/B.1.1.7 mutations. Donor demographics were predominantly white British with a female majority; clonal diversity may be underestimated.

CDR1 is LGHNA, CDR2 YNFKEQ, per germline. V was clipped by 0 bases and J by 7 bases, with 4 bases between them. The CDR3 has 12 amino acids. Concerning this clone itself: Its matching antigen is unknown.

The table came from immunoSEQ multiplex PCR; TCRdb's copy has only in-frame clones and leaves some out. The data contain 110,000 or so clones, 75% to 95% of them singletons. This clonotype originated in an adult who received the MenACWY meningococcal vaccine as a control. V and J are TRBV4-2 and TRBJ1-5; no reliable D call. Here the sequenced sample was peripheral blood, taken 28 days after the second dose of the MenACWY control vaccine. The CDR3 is CASSQDEQPQHF. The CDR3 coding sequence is TGTGCCAGCAGCCAAGATGAACAGCCCCAGCATTTT.